This T cell receptor beta chain was captured by sequencing in a study of metastatic and nonmetastatic thyroid tumors. Background on the study: Repertoire comparisons spanned blood and tumor or nodule tissue from malignant and benign thyroid patients.

There were no patients who had received any treatment before thyroid surgery. TCRdb reprocessed the PCR reads using MiXCR. The table lists roughly 19,000 clones, nearly 25% of them singletons, with 6.4% in the top ten. The CDR3 has 13 amino acids. Unmatched junction bases numbered 5, after V lost 6 bases and J lost 4 bases. In germline, CDR1 is MDHEN, CDR2 SYDVKM. This clone turned up a few times. This chain uses TRBV28 with TRBJ1-1, with 7 bases that match TRBD1. The TCR sequence derives from a female donor with papillary thyroid cancer or a benign thyroid nodule (not recorded which). Some clones in this sample may be carry-over from other donors' samples. Sequenced input: tumor tissue. The CDR3 DNA sequence: TGTGCCAGCAGGACCGCAGGGGGCACTGAAGCTTTCTTT. This codes for CASRTAGGTEAFF.